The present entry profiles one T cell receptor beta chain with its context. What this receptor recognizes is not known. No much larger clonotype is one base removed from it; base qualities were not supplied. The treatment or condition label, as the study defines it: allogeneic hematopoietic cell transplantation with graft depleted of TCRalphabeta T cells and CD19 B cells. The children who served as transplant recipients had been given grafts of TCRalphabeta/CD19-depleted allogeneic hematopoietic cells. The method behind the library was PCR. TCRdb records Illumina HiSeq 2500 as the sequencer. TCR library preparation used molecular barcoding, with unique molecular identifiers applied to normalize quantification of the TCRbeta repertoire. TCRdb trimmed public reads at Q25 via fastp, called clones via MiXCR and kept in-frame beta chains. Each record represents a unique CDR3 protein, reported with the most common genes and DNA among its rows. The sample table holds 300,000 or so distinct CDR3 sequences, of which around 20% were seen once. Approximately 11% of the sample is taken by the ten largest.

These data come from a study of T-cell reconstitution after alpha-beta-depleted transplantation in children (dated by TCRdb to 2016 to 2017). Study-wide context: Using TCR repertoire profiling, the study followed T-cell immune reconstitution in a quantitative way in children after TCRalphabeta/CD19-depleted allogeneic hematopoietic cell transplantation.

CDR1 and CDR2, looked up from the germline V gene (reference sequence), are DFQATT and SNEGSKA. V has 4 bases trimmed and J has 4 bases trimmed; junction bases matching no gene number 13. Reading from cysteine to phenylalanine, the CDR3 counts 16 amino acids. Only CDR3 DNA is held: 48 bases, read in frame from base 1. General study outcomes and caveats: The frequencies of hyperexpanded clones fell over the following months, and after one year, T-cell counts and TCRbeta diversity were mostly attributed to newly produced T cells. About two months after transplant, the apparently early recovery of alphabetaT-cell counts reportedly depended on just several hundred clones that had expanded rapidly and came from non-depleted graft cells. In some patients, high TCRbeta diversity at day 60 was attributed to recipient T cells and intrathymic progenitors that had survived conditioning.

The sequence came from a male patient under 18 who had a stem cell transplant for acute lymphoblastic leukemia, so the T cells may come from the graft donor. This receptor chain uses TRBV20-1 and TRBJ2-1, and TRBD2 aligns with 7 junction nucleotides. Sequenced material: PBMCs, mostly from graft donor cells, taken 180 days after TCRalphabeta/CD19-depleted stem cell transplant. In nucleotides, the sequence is TGCAGTGCTAACGAATTGGCGGGAGCTAGTTACAATGAGCAGTTCTTC. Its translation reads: CSANELAGASYNEQFF.